A selection of T cell receptor beta chains follows, all from one sample in a study of synovial regulatory T cells in juvenile arthritis. The assay was immunoSEQ multiplex PCR, and TCRdb's table has in-frame clones only and misses some. The sample includes 9,000 to 10,000 clones. The sequenced sample consisted of Treg cells from blood. These receptors were taken from a donor between 2 and 29 years old with juvenile idiopathic arthritis. The CDR3 runs from the conserved cysteine through the conserved F or W. A clone size is listed for some rows: how often the clone was seen (once, few, many), or a class if it is expanded.

J gene | V gene | clone size | CDR3 protein
TRBJ1-4 | TRBV28 | . | CASGGGHFNEKLFF
TRBJ2-4 | TRBV21-1 | medium-sized | CASIGVSGKNIQYF
TRBJ1-5 | TRBV28 | . | CASSLRSGQPQHF
TRBJ1-2 | TRBV5-6 | . | CASSLFRQGDYGYTF
TRBJ1-1 | TRBV10-3 | . | CAIARQGSNTEAFF
TRBJ2-2 | TRBV5-1 | . | CASSLARTSGIPGELFF
TRBJ2-2 | TRBV5-1 | . | CATQGLQGELFF
TRBJ2-2 | TRBV6-5 | . | CASSYPQGGVAGELFF
TRBJ2-5 | TRBV27 | . | CASSLSWQVVGETQYF
TRBJ2-3 | TRBV7-2 | . | CASSLKSFSLAGVTDTQYF
TRBJ1-1 | TRBV4-1 | . | CASSSWTAQREAFF
TRBJ2-3 | TRBV28 | . | CASSPGAVDTQYF
TRBJ1-2 | TRBV27 | . | CASSRQGANYGYTF
TRBJ2-1 | TRBV7-6 | . | CASSSGYYNEQFF
TRBJ1-5 | TRBV21-1 | . | CASSKGTAISNQPQHF
TRBJ2-7 | TRBV5-5 | . | CASSLAVSLPYEQYF
TRBJ2-1 | TRBV29-1 | medium-sized | CSGQRLQAYNEQFF
TRBJ2-1 | TRBV27 | . | CASSIVLVGLNEQFF
TRBJ2-7 | TRBV19 | . | CASSIRAGAYEQYF
TRBJ1-1 | TRBV5-4 | medium-sized | CASSLVGGEAFF
TRBJ2-7 | TRBV4-1 | . | CASSQDPTGTRSFEQYF
TRBJ2-7 | TRBV12-2 | . | CASRLAKGRTPRKQYF
TRBJ2-2 | TRBV7-8 | . | CASSFWSGELFF
TRBJ2-4 | TRBV18 | . | CASSPSLVRVAESLAKNIQYF
TRBJ1-1 | TRBV5-1 | . | CASSPARGGRILNTEAFF
TRBJ2-1 | TRBV19 | . | CASSNGRDEEFF
TRBJ2-7 | TRBV12-2 | . | CASRFSMYQGASYEQYF
TRBJ2-7 | TRBV7-2 | . | CASSTSSSLAEQYF
TRBJ2-6 | TRBV6-1 | . | CASKNSGANVLTF
TRBJ2-3 | TRBV5-1 | . | CASSFTTDTQYF
TRBJ2-7 | TRBV28 | . | CASSTPSTYEQYF
TRBJ2-7 | TRBV28 | . | CATRSGENYEQYF
TRBJ2-7 | TRBV11-2 | . | CASSSSQVLYEQYF